This T cell receptor beta chain was sequenced during a study of CD8 T cells in ankylosing spondylitis. About this clonotype: Its antigen is as yet unknown.

The TCR beta libraries were generated through quantitative 5'-RACE incorporating molecular barcodes. From the 5' RACE reads, TCRdb called clonotypes with MiXCR, one entry per CDR3 protein. The sample carries some 400,000 distinct CDR3 sequences, under 25% recorded once. CDR1 and CDR2 from the germline V gene are ENHRY and SYGVKD. The CDR3 runs to 14 residues. The V gene end was trimmed by 8 bases and the J gene end by 4 bases; junction bases not matched to a gene: 7. The study, taken as a whole, reports: Disease-linked clones proved CD8+ and comparatively uncommon in peripheral blood. Significant enrichment of disease-linked clones was reported in matched ankylosing spondylitis synovial fluid. Reports of some motif variants in reactive arthritis synovial fluid and blood predate this one. Typical of ankylosing spondylitis blood, it appeared, was a TCR beta motif of about eight highly homologous variants.

V gene TRBV10-3 combines with J gene TRBJ2-3; TRBD2 matches 9 bases. Material for sequencing was blood, either unsorted or a sorted T cell fraction (not recorded which). The receptor's source is a male donor with ankylosing spondylitis. The CDR3 reads CAIQAGGFADTQYF. The CDR3 DNA reads TGTGCCATCCAGGCGGGAGGGTTCGCAGATACGCAGTATTTT.